This note documents a single T cell receptor (beta chain) sequence. This clonotype was seen only a few times. Its binding antigen is unknown. Nothing much larger sits one base from this clone, and base qualities are not available. The data belong to a study of T cells in Graves' hyperthyroidism and ophthalmopathy (dated 2019 in TCRdb). At the level of the whole study: TCR V-J signatures able to tell the groups apart were searched for in a discovery cohort of approximately 95 patients, of whom 43 had Graves' ophthalmopathy and roughly 57 had stable Graves' hyperthyroidism. An independent validation cohort of about 19 hyperthyroidism patients and 17 patients who later progressed to ophthalmopathy tested prospective prediction of ophthalmopathy. The paper reports TCR Vbeta CDR3 sequencing of approximately 140 peripheral blood samples: around 45 ophthalmopathy, roughly 74 hyperthyroidism and around 17 progressor patients. The 100 or so discovery patients were divided at random into training and test sets in a 7:3 ratio. Following sampling, methimazole starting at 30 mg daily was given to hyperthyroidism patients, and high-dose intravenous methylprednisolone was given to ophthalmopathy patients. In about 6 Graves' hyperthyroidism patients, the study also compared T-cell repertoires from thyroid tissue with T-cell repertoires from blood. General findings and caveats noted by the study authors: In validation, progression to ophthalmopathy was predicted by the model with 70.59% sensitivity and under 85% specificity, a median of approximately 6.5 months before onset. Most expanded thyroid clonotypes (frequency above 0.001) were also detected in blood, suggesting blood repertoires may reflect thyroid immune responses. Sample size was not statistically predetermined, and investigators were not blinded to group allocation. A model built on a 13 V-J signature distinguished ophthalmopathy from stable hyperthyroidism, reaching approximately 89% sensitivity and under 84% specificity in cross-validation and 80%/75% in testing.

Any patient with an uncontrolled infection, another autoimmune disease, pregnancy or lactation was excluded. Diagnoses relied on clinical symptoms, serum thyroxine and TRAb, thyroid ultrasound and orbital computed tomography. Total RNA was extracted using Trizol reagent, and RNA quality was assessed on an Agilent 2100 Bioanalyzer. The TCR beta CDR3 regions were amplified from RNA transcripts. A first-round RT-PCR of the TCR CDR3 used the HTBI primer set with the Qiagen OneStep RT-PCR kit. The libraries were constructed in a second round of multiplex PCR and then size-selected and purified. The libraries were sequenced on an Illumina HiSeq2000 using paired-end 100 bp reads. As for the authors' bioinformatics: SOAPnuke was used to process the raw data, removing reads that contained adapters or uncalled bases, had a mean Phred below 15, or lacked an exact match to the constant primer or identifier. High-quality paired reads were merged with COPE v1.2.5, and unique nucleotide sequences were defined as clonotypes. MiTCR v1.1 was used to align clonotypes to the IMGT TRBV, TRBD and TRBJ reference segments. Analysis was restricted to V-J combinations with a frequency above 0.0001, which covered roughly 99% of repertoires. The TCS score was defined as the ratio of F50 (clonal expansion) to E x V (chaos), calculated using BLOSUM62-based TCRdist between CDR3 peptides within each V-J. Welch's t-statistics and random forest reduced 514 V-J features to roughly 13, which were used in a naive Bayes classifier (R e1071). Thyroid-blood repertoire similarity was quantified with the Morisita-Horn index. The public reads were run again by TCRdb, first through fastp at Q25 and then through MiXCR, and only productive beta chains were kept. Each CDR3 protein appears once, grouped with its most common genes and DNA. TCRdb, not the authors, supplied the V and J calls. The table for this sample lists 550,000 to 700,000 distinct CDR3 sequences; under 60% of them were counted only once. Jointly, the top ten make up under 20% of the sample.

Reading the germline V gene gives CDR1 MDHEN and CDR2 SYDVKM. The cysteine opens and the phenylalanine closes a CDR3 of 14 amino acids. Just CDR3 DNA is preserved here, 42 bases in frame from base 1. Trimming removed 4 bases from V and 4 bases from J, leaving 13 bases between the germline ends. Sequenced sample: peripheral blood or thyroid tissue (not recorded which). The receptor chain draws on TRBV28 and TRBJ1-2; TRBD1 might be the D gene, on 6 matching bases. The sequence came from an adult woman with Graves' disease, either hyperthyroidism or ophthalmopathy (not recorded which). The DNA sequence is given as TGTGCCAGCAGTTACCCAGGGGTGCCCTATGGCTACACCTTC. Translated, it gives CASSYPGVPYGYTF.